The 25 T cell receptor beta chains in this list originate from one sample, sequenced in a study. TCRdb re-called the RT-PCR reads with MiXCR, one entry per CDR3 protein. The table records hundreds of thousands of distinct CDR3 sequences, approximately 15% of them present only once. Sequenced sample: memory CD4+ T cells from blood. The receptors originated from a female donor in good health, serving as a healthy control.

The chain is built from TRBV4-1 and TRBJ1-1; 7 bases line up with TRBD1. The germline V gene encodes CDR1 MGHRA and CDR2 YSYEKL. The CDR3 runs to 18 residues. Germline trimming cut 1 base from V and 1 base from J; bases unmatched to any gene: 12. Here the CDR3 reads CASSQVTGQGVGNTEAFF. The CDR3 region has the DNA TGCGCCAGCAGCCAAGTCACCGGTCAGGGGGTCGGGAACACTGAAGCTTTCTTT.

The chain has TRBV3-1 and TRBJ1-4; D is unclear. The germline V gene encodes CDR1 LGHDT and CDR2 YNNKEL (reference sequence). The length of the CDR3 is 12 residues. The ends were cut back, 2 bases at V and 8 bases at J, with 6 bases in the middle. The CDR3 here is CASSQFEEKLFF. CDR3 sequence (DNA): TGTGCCAGCAGCCAATTCGAAGAAAAACTGTTTTTT.

The CDR3 is CASSYSRQYEQYF. CDR3 nucleotide sequence: TGTGCCAGCAGTTACTCTCGACAATACGAGCAGTACTTC. The V and J genes are TRBV6-6 and TRBJ2-7; no firm D call. Between the trimmed V and J ends, which lost 0 bases and 4 bases, there was a span of 7 bases. Germline V gene lookup returns CDR1 MNHNY and CDR2 SVGAGI (reference sequence). The CDR3 loop spans 13 amino acids.

This clonotype was detected many times. The V call is TRBV7-2, the J call TRBJ2-7; tentatively, D is TRBD1 or TRBD2 (6 bases each). The V end was cut by 4 bases, the J end by 4 bases, with 17 bases between. This CDR3 contains 15 residues. In germline, CDR1 is SGHTA, CDR2 FQGNSA. The CDR3 sequence is CASSSPWGGTYEQYF. The CDR3 DNA reads as TGTGCCAGCAGCTCCCCGTGGGGCGGGACATACGAGCAGTACTTC. The full variable domain, rest sourced from reference TRBV7-2 and TRBJ2-7, is GAGVSQSPSNKVTEKGKDVELRCDPISGHTALYWYRQSLGQGLEFLIYFQGNSAPDKSGLPSDRFSAERTGGSVSTLTIQRTQQEDSAVYLCASSSPWGGTYEQYFGPGTRLTVT.

This clonotype was counted between two and nine times. V is TRBV20-1 and J is TRBJ2-2; TRBD1 matches at 7 bases. The CDR3 loop spans 14 amino acids. Unmatched junction bases numbered 5, after V lost 6 bases and J lost 1 base. From germline, CDR1 is DFQATT and CDR2 SNEGSKA (reference sequence). The CDR3 spells CSATGTVNTGELFF. The CDR3 DNA sequence: TGCAGTGCCACCGGGACAGTGAACACCGGGGAGCTGTTTTTT.

There are a few counts of this clonotype. The gene calls are TRBV15 and TRBJ1-2; D not resolved. V lost 1 base, J lost 6 bases, and 15 bases lay in between. Germline V gene sequence: CDR1 LNHNV, CDR2 YYDKDF (reference sequence). The CDR3 is 15 residues long. CDR3 sequence (DNA): TGTGCCACCAGCAGAGTAGGCCTCCCTCGGGATGGCTACACCTTC. Amino acids: CATSRVGLPRDGYTF.

This clonotype was counted between two and nine times. The rearrangement uses TRBV3-1 and TRBJ1-2; TRBD1 aligns across 7 bases. The V and J ends lost 4 bases and 7 bases, in that order; junction bases with no gene match: 6. The CDR3 totals 13 residues. Germline V gene lookup returns CDR1 LGHDT and CDR2 YNNKEL (reference sequence). This chain's CDR3 is CASSRDRAVGYTF. The CDR3, as DNA: TGTGCCAGCAGCCGTGACAGGGCGGTTGGCTACACCTTC.

This clonotype has only a few counts. The genes are TRBV2 and TRBJ2-1, with 7 bases lining up with TRBD1. Germline CDR1 and CDR2: SNHLY and FYNNEI. The CDR3 totals 16 residues. V was pared by 5 bases and J by 2 bases, with 9 bases of the junction left unmatched. The CDR3 DNA reads TGTGCCAGCAGTCCGACACCGACAGGGACCTACAATGAGCAGTTCTTC. It translates to CASSPTPTGTYNEQFF.

This clonotype was seen just once. Germline and junction disagree at one end, which may indicate a read error. The chain combines TRBV5-1 with TRBJ2-2; 8 bases align to TRBD2. The germline CDR1 and CDR2 sequences are SGHRS and YFSETQ. The CDR3 loop spans 15 amino acids. The CDR3 spells CASSGWSGSNGELFF. CDR3 DNA sequence: TGTGCCAGCAGCGGATGGAGCGGGAGTAACGGGGAGCTGTTTTTT.

This clonotype appeared many times. The chain carries TRBV9 and TRBJ2-7; no firm D call. The V end was cut by 0 bases, the J end by 5 bases, with 9 bases between. This CDR3 has 13 residues. Germline assignment: CDR1 SGDLS and CDR2 YYNGEE. The CDR3: CASSVGVVNEQYF. The CDR3 DNA reads as TGTGCCAGCAGCGTAGGGGTGGTCAACGAGCAGTACTTC.

This clonotype was detected a few times. This chain links TRBV15 with TRBJ2-2; 8 bases match TRBD1. The CDR3 runs to 17 residues. Trimming cost V 5 bases and J 0 bases; bases outside gene matches: 8. Germline values: CDR1 LNHNV, CDR2 YYDKDF (reference sequence). The CDR3 loop is CATSFTLQGANTGELFF. The CDR3 nucleotides are TGTGCCACCAGCTTCACTCTACAGGGGGCGAACACCGGGGAGCTGTTTTTT.

This clonotype was counted at least ten times. The chain recombines TRBV20-1 with TRBJ2-1; D is uncertain. CDR1 DFQATT and CDR2 SNEGSKA come from the germline V gene (reference sequence). The germline V and J ends were trimmed by 3 bases and 6 bases, with 6 bases remaining between them. The CDR3 is made up of 11 amino acids. The CDR3 is CSASFSNEQFF. CDR3 nucleotide sequence: TGCAGTGCTAGTTTCTCCAATGAGCAGTTCTTC.

This clonotype was counted only a few times. The chain carries TRBV10-3 and TRBJ2-3; 10 positions match TRBD1. J lost 4 bases, V lost 10 bases, and 11 bases had no gene match. CDR1 and CDR2 from the germline V gene are ENHRY and SYGVKD. The CDR3 loop spans 15 amino acids. CDR3 protein: CASKVAGQGSDTQYF. DNA of the CDR3: TGTGCCAGCAAAGTAGCGGGACAGGGGTCAGATACGCAGTATTTT.

Ten or more counts support this clonotype. The chain uses TRBV24-1 and TRBJ2-1, with TRBD1 identical over 9 bases. Trimming took 2 bases from V and 5 from J; bases not matched to a gene: 6. The germline V gene has CDR1 KGHDR and CDR2 SFDVKD. This CDR3 is built from 16 residues. In DNA form, the CDR3 reads TGTGCCACCAGTGATTGGACAGGGGCGGCGGACAATGAGCAGTTCTTC. Translated, it gives CATSDWTGAADNEQFF.

This clonotype occurred a few times. This may come from a read error, since a much larger clone is one base off. The chain links TRBV28 to TRBJ2-5; D gene unclear. In germline, CDR1 is MDHEN, CDR2 SYDVKM. Trimming took off 6 bases at V and 1 base at J, with 6 bases between the two ends. The CDR3 spans 12 residues. CDR3 in DNA: TGTGCCAGCAGCGAGTTCCAAGAGACCCAGTACTTC. Translating gives CASSEFQETQYF. Drawing the rest from reference TRBV28 and TRBJ2-5, the complete variable domain is DVKVTQSSRYLVKRTGEKVFLECVQDMDHENMFWYRQDPGLGLRLIYFSYDVKMKEKGDIPEGYSVSREKKERFSLILESASTNQTSMYLCASSEFQETQYFGPGTRLLVL.

This clonotype was observed many times. CDR3: CASSAGTSKGYEQYF. CDR3 in DNA: TGTGCCAGCAGTGCAGGGACTAGCAAAGGCTACGAGCAGTACTTC. This rearrangement joins TRBV6-1 to TRBJ2-7; TRBD2 matches 9 bases. The germline V gene has CDR1 MNHNS and CDR2 SASEGT. The CDR3 sequence is 15 residues long. The trim removed 4 bases at V and 3 bases at J, leaving 7 bases unmatched.

This clonotype has ten or more counts. V is TRBV24-1 and J is TRBJ2-3; unclear D gene. The CDR3 has 15 amino acids. Trimming shortened V by 4 bases and J by 5 bases, and 15 bases separated the two germline ends. Germline V gene sequence: CDR1 KGHDR, CDR2 SFDVKD. CDR3 sequence (DNA): TGTGCCACCAGTGACCGGAACCGACTGGGAGATACGCAGTATTTT. Its protein product is CATSDRNRLGDTQYF.

The chain couples TRBV2 to TRBJ2-4, with D unresolved. Trimming removed 1 base at V and 0 bases at J, with 10 bases between. CDR1 SNHLY and CDR2 FYNNEI come from the germline V gene. This CDR3 region has 16 residues. The DNA for the CDR3 is TGTGCCAGCAGTGAAGGTCCATACGTAGCCAAAAACATTCAGTACTTC. This encodes CASSEGPYVAKNIQYF. The variable domain in full, with the rest retrieved from reference TRBV2 and TRBJ2-4, is EPEVTQTPSHQVTQMGQEVILRCVPISNHLYFYWYRQILGQKVEFLVSFYNNEISEKSEIFDDQFSVERPDGSNFTLKIRSTKLEDSAMYFCASSEGPYVAKNIQYFGAGTRLSVL.

The chain carries TRBV6-5 and TRBJ2-1; D is uncertain. Germline lookup yields CDR1 MNHEY and CDR2 SVGAGI. The CDR3 has 14 amino acids. V shed 2 bases and J shed 6 bases, with 11 bases lying between them. The CDR3 sequence: CASSYGDKGNEQFF. CDR3 coding DNA: TGTGCCAGCAGTTACGGGGATAAAGGCAATGAGCAGTTCTTC.

The chain links TRBV28 to TRBJ1-5; perhaps TRBD1 as D (6 bases). V was trimmed by 4 bases and J by 6 bases, leaving 13 bases between them. In germline, CDR1 is MDHEN, CDR2 SYDVKM. The CDR3 sequence is 14 residues long. CDR3 sequence reads: CASSWTAQGQPQHF. DNA for the CDR3: TGTGCCAGCAGTTGGACAGCGCAGGGTCAGCCCCAGCATTTT.

This clonotype appeared a few times. The chain combines TRBV6-1 with TRBJ2-5; D gene unclear. CDR3 length: 13 residues. The V gene's germline CDR1 is MNHNS and CDR2 SASEGT. V lost 4 bases and J 5 bases, leaving 11 bases between the germline ends. The CDR3 sequence is CASSVSIPETQYF. The CDR3, as DNA: TGTGCCAGCAGTGTTTCCATACCGGAGACCCAGTACTTC.

The chain joins TRBV6-2 or TRBV6-3 to TRBJ2-1, with 10 bases lining up with TRBD1. The germline CDR1 and CDR2 sequences are MNHEY and SVGEGT. V gave up 0 bases and J gave up 4 bases; unmatched junction bases: 12. This CDR3 has 19 amino acids. CDR3 sequence (DNA): TGTGCCAGCAGTTACTCAGGGACAGGGGTTTCGGGTTCATACAATGAGCAGTTCTTC. Protein product: CASSYSGTGVSGSYNEQFF.

This clonotype was found a few times. The CDR3 sequence: CASSAGINYGYTF. The CDR3 DNA reads as TGTGCCAGCAGCGCCGGGATTAACTATGGCTACACCTTC. This chain joins TRBV5-5 and TRBJ1-2; no clear D gene. V shed 4 bases and J shed 1 base, with 8 bases lying between them. Germline CDR1 and CDR2: SGHKS and YYEKEE (reference sequence). The CDR3 has 13 amino acids.

The chain carries TRBV5-4 and TRBJ2-7, with a tentative D call TRBD1 (6 bases). The V end lost 4 bases, the J end lost 0 bases, and 17 bases lay between the germline ends. The V gene's germline CDR1 is SGHNT and CDR2 YYREEE (reference sequence). This CDR3 contains 16 residues. This CDR3 reads CASSLGRGEPSYEQYF. Written as DNA, the CDR3 is TGTGCCAGCAGCCTTGGCAGGGGAGAGCCCTCCTACGAGCAGTACTTC.

This clonotype was recorded a few times. The chain links TRBV2 to TRBJ2-3; the D is unclear. CDR1 and CDR2 from the germline V gene are SNHLY and FYNNEI. The CDR3 extends over 15 amino acids. Trimming pared 2 bases from V and 6 bases from J, leaving 15 bases between. The CDR3, as DNA: TGTGCCAGCAGTGAAAATGGCCAGCCGAGCGATACGCAGTATTTT. Protein product: CASSENGQPSDTQYF.